This T cell receptor (beta chain) was obtained from a study of blood T cell repertoires in COVID-19. Study at large: Sites across the United States, Italy and Spain contributed samples from acute and convalescent COVID-19. PBMCs, B-cell-depleted T cells, or T cells were the source of the cDNA or gDNA that made up the material.

Profiled with immunoSEQ multiplex PCR; TCRdb holds only in-frame clones, not every one. The sample contains some 70,000 clones, 87% of which appear only once. Trimming removed 5 bases from V and 4 bases from J, with 11 bases in between. The CDR3 has 14 residues. Per germline, CDR1 PRHDT and CDR2 FYEKMQ (reference sequence). The V gene is TRBV13, the J gene TRBJ2-2, with a tentative D call TRBD2 (5 bases). The source of this sequence is a woman between 50 and 59 years old with COVID-19, enrolled during active disease. Sequenced sample: peripheral blood. The CDR3 nucleotides read TGTGCCAGCAGCCCCGGACTGCCCACCGGGGAGCTGTTTTTT. Amino acids: CASSPGLPTGELFF.